This T cell receptor beta chain is from a study of blood T cell repertoires in COVID-19. This CDR3 comprises 14 residues. Germline CDR1 MNHEY, CDR2 SVGEGT. Trimming cost V 5 bases and J 4 bases, with 11 bases left between them. This clone has just one count. The table came from immunoSEQ multiplex PCR; TCRdb's copy has only in-frame clones and leaves some out. Of more than 300,000 clones in the sample, about 89% were seen once. The sequence was obtained from a woman aged 50 to 65 with COVID-19, enrolled during active disease. The J gene is TRBJ1-4, the V gene TRBV6-2 or TRBV6-3; D unresolved. The specimen sequenced was peripheral blood. As DNA, the CDR3 is TGTGCCAGCAGTCGGAACAGCTTTAATGAAAAACTGTTTTTT. Protein: CASSRNSFNEKLFF.